The clone carrying this T cell receptor beta chain was seen a handful of times. Its antigen is not known. These data come from a study of PD-1 blockade in classical Hodgkin lymphoma. Study-wide results and limits: Why the repertoires differ is still unclear, perhaps disease activity or prior therapy. Reported baseline diversity: healthy donors highest, relapsed/refractory patients lowest.

Clones were read by immunoSEQ multiplex PCR, and TCRdb kept only the in-frame ones, dropping some. Of about 16,000 clones in the sample, 80% to 90% were seen once. Described time point: newly diagnosed, previously untreated cHL patient sample. PBMCs from patients with newly diagnosed, untreated classical Hodgkin lymphoma served as a comparison group for the relapsed/refractory trial patients. Sequencing input: peripheral blood mononuclear cells (PBMCs). The TCR originated in a human donor with classical Hodgkin lymphoma.

The CDR3 DNA follows: TGTGCCAGCAGCTTAGACTCCCGACTAGCGGGAGTAACCGGGGCCAACGTCCTGACTTTC. Translation gives CASSLDSRLAGVTGANVLTF. The chain carries TRBV7-6 and TRBJ2-6, with TRBD2 identical over 12 bases. This CDR3 region has 20 residues. Germline V lookup: CDR1 SGHVS, CDR2 FNYEAQ. With 1 base clipped from V and 4 bases from J, the junction kept 11 bases outside the gene matches.